This is a list of T cell receptor beta chains from one sample in a study of cytomegalovirus exposure and HLA in healthy donors. Only in-frame clones appear in the TCRdb table, and some are missing; sequencing was by immunoSEQ multiplex PCR. The sample holds about 160,000 clones; around nine tenths are singletons and the top ten take roughly 2%. The sequenced sample was PBMCs. These receptors originate from a young woman in good health and CMV-seronegative. Each CDR3 is given with its conserved first and last residue. Not every row has a clone size; where given, it reads once, few, many or a size class.

clone size,J gene,V gene,CDR3 protein
.,TRBJ2-3,TRBV19,CASSILGSEGDTQYF
few,TRBJ2-7,TRBV6-4,CASSDSAGTGIHEQYF
.,TRBJ1-4,TRBV28,CASSRREYAGDEKLFF
.,TRBJ2-5,TRBV7-9,CASSLGRGPQETQYF
.,TRBJ2-5,TRBV5-1,CASSLTSGGETQYF
.,TRBJ2-7,TRBV4-2,CASSQDLTGGFYEQYF
.,TRBJ2-7,TRBV12-5,CASGFVGVSEQYF
.,TRBJ2-7,TRBV2,CASSRLAGAPYEQYF
once,TRBJ2-1,TRBV5-1,CASSSDPGNEQFF
.,TRBJ2-1,TRBV9,CASSVGDEQFF
.,TRBJ1-1,TRBV7-9,CASSLEQGGVNTEAFF
.,TRBJ2-7,TRBV6-1,CASSVGGASDEQYF
.,TRBJ2-6,TRBV4-2,CASSQHQDTLSGANVLTF
.,TRBJ1-3,TRBV6-1,CATGRSQGSNTIYF
.,TRBJ1-2,TRBV10-3,CAIIDPRGDDYGYTF